These 3 T cell receptor beta chains came from one sample sequenced in a study of T cells after yellow fever vaccination. Using its own MiXCR run on the 5' RACE reads, TCRdb lists one record per CDR3 protein. The data hold fewer than 450,000 distinct CDR3 sequences, with around 8.1% observed a single time. The specimen comprised PBMCs, sampled about 49 days after the first yellow fever vaccination. These receptor sequences come from a man aged 18-30 years who received the YFV17D yellow fever vaccine.

This clonotype turned up a few times. V usage is TRBV19 and J usage is TRBJ2-7; D uncertain. The germline V gene encodes CDR1 LNHDA and CDR2 SQIVND (reference sequence). The CDR3 covers 14 residues. Trimming removed 3 bases from V and 0 bases from J, with 9 bases in between. For the CDR3, the DNA is TGTGCCAGTAGTATGACCCCTTACTCCTACGAGCAGTACTTC. Its protein is CASSMTPYSYEQYF.

This clonotype was found a few times. V gene TRBV7-2 combines with J gene TRBJ2-4, with TRBD2 matching over 7 bases. Per germline, CDR1 SGHTA and CDR2 FQGNSA. With V trimmed by 7 bases and J by 6 bases, 6 bases remained unmatched. This CDR3 region has 13 residues. CDR3 amino acids: CASTRGVGNIQYF. The CDR3 DNA reads TGTGCCAGCACCCGGGGGGTTGGAAACATTCAGTACTTC. Complete variable domain (other parts from reference TRBV7-2 and TRBJ2-4): GAGVSQSPSNKVTEKGKDVELRCDPISGHTALYWYRQSLGQGLEFLIYFQGNSAPDKSGLPSDRFSAERTGGSVSTLTIQRTQQEDSAVYLCASTRGVGNIQYFGAGTRLSVL.

Only a few counts were recorded for this clonotype. The chain is built from TRBV5-1 and TRBJ1-2, with 12 bases that match TRBD1. The length of the CDR3 is 20 residues. Unmatched junction bases numbered 16, after V lost 4 bases and J lost 0 bases. The germline gives CDR1 SGHRS, CDR2 YFSETQ. The CDR3, as DNA: TGCGCCAGCAGCGATACATACCCCGGGACAGGGGGCGCCCCTAACTATGGCTACACCTTC. It specifies CASSDTYPGTGGAPNYGYTF.